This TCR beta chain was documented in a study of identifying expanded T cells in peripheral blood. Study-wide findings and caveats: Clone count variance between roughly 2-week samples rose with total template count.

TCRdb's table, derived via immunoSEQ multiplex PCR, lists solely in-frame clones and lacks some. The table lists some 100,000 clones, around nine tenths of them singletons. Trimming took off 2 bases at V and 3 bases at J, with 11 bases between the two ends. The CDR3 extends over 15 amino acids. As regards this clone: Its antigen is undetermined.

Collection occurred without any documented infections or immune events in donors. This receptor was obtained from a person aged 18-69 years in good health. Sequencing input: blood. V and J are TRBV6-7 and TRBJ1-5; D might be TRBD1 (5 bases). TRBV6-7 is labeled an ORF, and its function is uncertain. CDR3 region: CASSYPRQHNQPQHF. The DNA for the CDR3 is TGTGCCAGCAGTTACCCCAGACAGCACAATCAGCCCCAGCATTTT.